This TCR beta chain was obtained from a study of cytomegalovirus exposure and HLA in healthy donors. Here immunoSEQ multiplex PCR was the method, and the copy in TCRdb shows in-frame clones only, minus some. Counted here are over 200,000 clones, around nine tenths occurring once; the ten biggest clones make up just under 3%. Trimming took 9 bases from V and 4 from J; bases not matched to a gene: 23. The germline V gene has CDR1 ENHRY and CDR2 SYGVKD. The CDR3 has 19 residues. The study drew the donors from its 120-subject validation cohort, separate from the approximately 700-subject first cohort. The clonotype originates from a woman younger than 30 in good health and CMV-seronegative. The sequencing sample was made of PBMCs. The J gene is TRBJ2-3, the V gene TRBV10-3, with TRBD2 identical over 9 bases. CDR3 residues: CAIRKNKIDSGSNSDTQYF. As DNA, the CDR3 is TGTGCCATTAGAAAGAACAAAATCGATAGCGGGAGTAACTCAGATACGCAGTATTTT.